A selection of T cell receptor beta chains follows, all from one sample in a study of blood T cells in healthy people across ages. MiXCR was run by TCRdb on the 5' RACE reads, yielding one entry per CDR3 protein. The sample shows roughly 1.4 million distinct CDR3 sequences, approximately 59% of them seen only once. The sequenced sample consisted of blood. Every receptor here comes from a young man in good health. Both conserved end residues are part of each CDR3. A D gene is named only where the DNA matches it firmly. The size entry is marked missing in some rows and otherwise reads once, few, many or a size class.

CDR3 length: 12
clone size: -
J gene: TRBJ1-1
D gene: -
V gene: TRBV28
CDR3 protein: CASSLRETEAFF
CDR3 DNA: TGTGCCAGCAGTTTACGGGAGACTGAAGCTTTCTTT

CDR3 length: 16
clone size: -
J gene: TRBJ2-5
D gene: -
V gene: TRBV6-5
CDR3 protein: CASSSPPGRVHNEQYF
CDR3 DNA: TGTGCCAGCAGTAGCCCTCCTGGACGGGTACACAATGAGCAGTACTTC

CDR3 length: 16
clone size: -
J gene: TRBJ2-3
D gene: -
V gene: TRBV2
CDR3 protein: CASSEAWVRLGDTQYF
CDR3 DNA: TGTGCCAGCAGTGAAGCTTGGGTTAGACTCGGGGATACGCAGTATTTT

CDR3 length: 14
clone size: -
J gene: TRBJ2-1
D gene: TRBD2
V gene: TRBV27
CDR3 protein: CASSLSPSGSGQFF
CDR3 DNA: TGTGCCAGCAGTTTATCGCCGAGCGGGAGTGGTCAGTTCTTC

CDR3 length: 14
clone size: once
J gene: TRBJ1-1
D gene: -
V gene: TRBV9
CDR3 protein: CASSVAALMAEAFF
CDR3 DNA: TGTGCCAGCAGCGTAGCGGCCTTAATGGCTGAAGCTTTCTTT

CDR3 length: 15
clone size: -
J gene: TRBJ2-3
D gene: TRBD2
V gene: TRBV9
CDR3 protein: CASSVGAGATDTQYF
CDR3 DNA: TGTGCCAGCAGCGTAGGGGCGGGAGCCACAGATACGCAGTATTTT

CDR3 length: 18
clone size: -
J gene: TRBJ1-2
D gene: -
V gene: TRBV7-9
CDR3 protein: CASSLVRTGPPANYGYTF
CDR3 DNA: TGTGCCAGCAGCTTAGTCCGTACTGGGCCTCCAGCTAACTATGGCTACACCTTC

CDR3 length: 15
clone size: -
J gene: TRBJ2-6
D gene: -
V gene: TRBV29-1
CDR3 protein: CSVWDTHSGANVPTF
CDR3 DNA: TGCAGCGTCTGGGACACCCACTCTGGGGCCAACGTCCCGACTTTC

CDR3 length: 15
clone size: -
J gene: TRBJ2-7
D gene: TRBD1
V gene: TRBV27
CDR3 protein: CASSPPGQLSYEQYF
CDR3 DNA: TGTGCCAGCAGTCCCCCGGGACAGCTCTCCTACGAGCAGTACTTC

CDR3 length: 14
clone size: -
J gene: TRBJ1-4
D gene: -
V gene: TRBV29-1
CDR3 protein: CSVAIGKTNEKLFF
CDR3 DNA: TGCAGCGTTGCCATCGGGAAAACTAATGAAAAACTGTTTTTT

CDR3 length: 16
clone size: -
J gene: TRBJ2-2
D gene: TRBD2
V gene: TRBV6-5
CDR3 protein: CASRDPSGSPTGELFF
CDR3 DNA: TGTGCCAGCAGGGACCCTAGCGGTAGCCCCACCGGGGAGCTGTTTTTT

CDR3 length: 15
clone size: -
J gene: TRBJ2-3
D gene: TRBD2
V gene: TRBV2
CDR3 protein: CASSGSSGGTDTQYF
CDR3 DNA: TGTGCCAGCAGTGGATCGAGCGGGGGGACAGATACGCAGTATTTT

CDR3 length: 15
clone size: few
J gene: TRBJ2-5
D gene: TRBD2
V gene: TRBV10-3
CDR3 protein: CAISSGTGIQETQYF
CDR3 DNA: TGTGCCATCTCGAGCGGGACGGGAATTCAAGAGACCCAGTACTTC

CDR3 length: 12
clone size: few
J gene: TRBJ2-5
D gene: TRBD2
V gene: TRBV20-1
CDR3 protein: CSALAGEETQYF
CDR3 DNA: TGCAGTGCTTTAGCGGGAGAGGAGACCCAGTACTTC

CDR3 length: 15
clone size: -
J gene: TRBJ2-7
D gene: -
V gene: TRBV20-1
CDR3 protein: CSARAGRQSSYEQYF
CDR3 DNA: TGCAGTGCTAGAGCCGGGCGGCAGAGCTCCTACGAGCAGTACTTC

CDR3 length: 16
clone size: -
J gene: TRBJ2-1
D gene: TRBD2
V gene: TRBV7-9
CDR3 protein: CASSWSSGEDNIEQFF
CDR3 DNA: TGTGCCAGCAGTTGGTCTAGCGGGGAGGACAATATTGAGCAGTTCTTC

CDR3 length: 14
clone size: -
J gene: TRBJ2-6
D gene: -
V gene: TRBV15
CDR3 protein: CATTLVSGANALTF
CDR3 DNA: TGTGCCACCACTCTAGTCTCTGGGGCCAACGCCCTGACTTTC

CDR3 length: 17
clone size: -
J gene: TRBJ2-3
D gene: TRBD1
V gene: TRBV5-1
CDR3 protein: CASSSHPTGSSTDTQYF
CDR3 DNA: TGCGCCAGCAGCTCACACCCGACAGGGTCCAGCACAGATACGCAGTATTTT

CDR3 length: 13
clone size: -
J gene: TRBJ1-1
D gene: -
V gene: TRBV7-8
CDR3 protein: CASSSCTDTEAFF
CDR3 DNA: TGTGCCAGCAGCAGTTGCACCGACACTGAAGCTTTCTTT